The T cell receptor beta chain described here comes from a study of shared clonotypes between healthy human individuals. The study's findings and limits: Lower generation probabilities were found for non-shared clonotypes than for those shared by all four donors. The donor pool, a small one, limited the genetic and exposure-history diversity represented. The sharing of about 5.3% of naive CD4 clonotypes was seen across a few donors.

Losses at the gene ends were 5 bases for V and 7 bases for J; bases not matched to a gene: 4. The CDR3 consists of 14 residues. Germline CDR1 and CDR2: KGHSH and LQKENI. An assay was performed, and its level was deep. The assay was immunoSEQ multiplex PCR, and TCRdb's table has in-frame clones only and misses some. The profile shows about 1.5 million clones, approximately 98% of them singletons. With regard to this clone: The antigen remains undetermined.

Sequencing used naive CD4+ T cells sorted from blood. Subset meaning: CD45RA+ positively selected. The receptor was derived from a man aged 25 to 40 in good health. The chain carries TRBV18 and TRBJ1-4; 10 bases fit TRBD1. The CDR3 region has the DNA TGTGCCAGCTCAAGGGACAGGGGAATTGAAAAACTGTTTTTT. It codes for CASSRDRGIEKLFF. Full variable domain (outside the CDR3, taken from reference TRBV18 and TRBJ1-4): NAGVMQNPRHLVRRRGQEARLRCSPMKGHSHVYWYRQLPEEGLKFMVYLQKENIIDESGMPKERFSAEFPKEGPSILRIQQVVRGDSAAYFCASSRDRGIEKLFFGSGTQLSVL.